Below, 6 T cell receptor beta chains from the same sample are listed, as sequenced in a study of hypomethylating agent response in myelodysplastic syndrome. Only in-frame clones appear in the TCRdb table, and some are missing; sequencing was by immunoSEQ multiplex PCR. The sample comprises roughly 9,800 clones, more than 80% of which are singletons, and roughly 4% rests with the top ten. The sample consisted of bone marrow, taken before or after starting hypomethylating agent treatment for myelodysplastic syndrome (not recorded which). These receptors were taken from a human donor with myelodysplastic syndrome.

This clone was seen only a few times. The CDR3: CASSLEEGADNSPLHF. The CDR3 DNA sequence: TGTGCCAGCAGCTTAGAAGAGGGGGCCGATAATTCACCCCTCCACTTT. The V and J genes are TRBV11-2 and TRBJ1-6; 7 bases are a match to TRBD1. Unmatched junction bases numbered 4, after V lost 0 bases and J lost 5 bases. The CDR3 runs to 16 residues. The germline V gene encodes CDR1 SGHAT and CDR2 FQNNGV.

Only one count was recorded for this clone. V usage is TRBV4-1 and J usage is TRBJ2-3; TRBD2 aligns across 7 bases. CDR3 size: 18 residues. With 1 base clipped from V and 1 base from J, the junction kept 11 bases outside the gene matches. Germline V gives CDR1 MGHRA, CDR2 YSYEKL. The CDR3 region is CASSQGILARVRTDTQYF. The CDR3 bases are TGCGCCAGCAGCCAAGGAATACTAGCGCGAGTACGCACAGATACGCAGTATTTT.

The V gene is TRBV19, the J gene TRBJ1-2; TRBD1 might be the D (6 bases). Germline loops: CDR1 LNHDA, CDR2 SQIVND (reference sequence). The CDR3 runs 13 residues. V was pared by 3 bases and J by 6 bases, with 11 bases between. This chain's CDR3 is CASSMGAFNGYTF. The CDR3 coding sequence is TGTGCCAGTAGTATGGGGGCGTTTAATGGCTACACCTTC.

This chain links TRBV9 with TRBJ2-1; 9 nucleotides match TRBD1. There are 16 residues in the CDR3. The ends lost 3 bases at V and 6 bases at J; junction bases unmatched: 10. Germline V gene sequence: CDR1 SGDLS, CDR2 YYNGEE. The CDR3 is CASSGRAHRGRNEQFF. The CDR3 DNA reads as TGTGCCAGCAGCGGGCGAGCTCACAGGGGGCGCAATGAGCAGTTCTTC. Using reference TRBV9 and TRBJ2-1 for the parts outside the CDR3, the full variable domain is DSGVTQTPKHLITATGQRVTLRCSPRSGDLSVYWYQQSLDQGLQFLIQYYNGEERAKGNILERFSAQQFPDLHSELNLSSLELGDSALYFCASSGRAHRGRNEQFFGPGTRLTVL.

The rearrangement uses TRBV4-1 and TRBJ1-2; 7 nucleotides match TRBD1. Losses at the gene ends were 3 bases for V and 6 bases for J; bases not matched to a gene: 4. Per the germline V gene, CDR1 is MGHRA and CDR2 is YSYEKL. The length of the CDR3 is 13 residues. In DNA, the CDR3 is TGCGCCAGCAGCCACCGGGACAGCCATGGCTACACCTTC. Translation: CASSHRDSHGYTF.

The chain has TRBV19 and TRBJ2-5, with D possibly TRBD1 on 5 matching bases. Deletions cut 3 bases from V and 0 bases from J, with 5 bases between. Germline V gene sequence: CDR1 LNHDA, CDR2 SQIVND (reference sequence). The CDR3 extends over 13 amino acids. The CDR3 DNA sequence: TGTGCCAGTAGTATGGGGCACCAAGAGACCCAGTACTTC. It translates to CASSMGHQETQYF. Filled out from reference TRBV19 and TRBJ2-5, the complete variable domain reads DGGITQSPKYLFRKEGQNVTLSCEQNLNHDAMYWYRQDPGQGLRLIYYSQIVNDFQKGDIAEGYSVSREKKESFPLTVTSAQKNPTAFYLCASSMGHQETQYFGPGTRLLVL.